Presented here are 30 T cell receptor beta chains from one specimen sequenced in a study of T cells in localized non-small cell lung cancer. Profiling relied on immunoSEQ multiplex PCR, and the TCRdb table lists in-frame clones only, not all of them. The sample yields fewer than 40,000 clones, around 90% seen once. Sequencing was performed on peripheral blood, taken before any cancer treatment. The receptors here all came from a female donor at least 60 years old with stage I lung adenocarcinoma.

This rearrangement joins TRBV4-3 to TRBJ1-3; D is ambiguous. Per the germline V gene, CDR1 is LGHNA and CDR2 is YSLEER. This CDR3 is built from 13 residues. Trimming took off 1 base at V and 4 bases at J, with 5 bases between the two ends. The CDR3 DNA follows: TGCGCCAGCAGCCAAGTATTCGGAAACACCATATATTTT. It encodes CASSQVFGNTIYF.

V usage is TRBV28 and J usage is TRBJ2-7; either TRBD1 or TRBD2 may fit D (5 bases each). This CDR3 region has 12 residues. Germline values: CDR1 MDHEN, CDR2 SYDVKM. Trimming stripped 6 bases from V and 3 bases from J, with 9 bases between. The CDR3 protein is CASSRGGYEQYF. Written as DNA, the CDR3 is TGTGCCAGCAGCCGTGGGGGCTACGAGCAGTACTTC.

This chain joins TRBV7-9 and TRBJ2-2; D is unresolved. Looked up from germline, CDR1 is SEHNR and CDR2 is FQNEAQ (reference sequence). The V and J ends lost 5 bases and 0 bases respectively, with 16 bases between them. The CDR3 extends over 17 amino acids. The CDR3 DNA sequence: TGTGCCAGCAGCCCCCGAAGGACGGCCCCGAACACCGGGGAGCTGTTTTTT. Its protein product is CASSPRRTAPNTGELFF. The whole variable domain, filled in from reference TRBV7-9 and TRBJ2-2, reads DTGVSQNPRHKITKRGQNVTFRCDPISEHNRLYWYRQTLGQGPEFLTYFQNEAQLEKSRLLSDRFSAERPKGSFSTLEIQRTEQGDSAMYLCASSPRRTAPNTGELFFGEGSRLTVL.

This clone was recorded a few times. The genes are TRBV7-9 and TRBJ2-7, with 7 bases that match TRBD1. After removal of 3 bases from V and 0 bases from J, the junction contained 5 bases not matched to a gene. The CDR3 runs 15 residues. CDR1 and CDR2 from the germline V gene are SEHNR and FQNEAQ (reference sequence). CDR3 sequence (DNA): TGTGCCAGCAGCTTGTATGCAGGGGGCTCCTACGAGCAGTACTTC. This sequence encodes CASSLYAGGSYEQYF.

Worth noting for this clone: The sample holds other DNA sequences that translate to the same CDR3. The rearrangement joins TRBV28 to TRBJ1-5; D may be TRBD1 (6 bases). Germline-derived CDR1 and CDR2 are MDHEN and SYDVKM. Trimming pared 6 bases from V and 4 bases from J, leaving 10 bases between. The CDR3 has 13 amino acids. The CDR3 region is CASRGDRNQPQHF. The CDR3, as DNA: TGTGCCAGCAGGGGAGACAGGAATCAGCCCCAGCATTTT.

This chain links TRBV28 with TRBJ1-2; the D gene is possibly TRBD1 (5 bases). CDR3 length: 15 amino acids. V dropped 5 bases and J dropped 0 bases, with 13 bases sitting between them. Germline V gene sequence: CDR1 MDHEN, CDR2 SYDVKM. The CDR3 DNA follows: TGTGCCAGCAGTCAAGCAGGGTCCCCTAACTATGGCTACACCTTC. It is translated as CASSQAGSPNYGYTF.

The rearrangement links TRBV5-1 to TRBJ1-4, with D possibly TRBD1 on 6 matching bases. Deletions cut 1 base from V and 7 bases from J, with 11 bases between. CDR1 and CDR2 from the germline V gene are SGHRS and YFSETQ. This CDR3 comprises 14 residues. The CDR3 DNA reads TGCGCCAGCAGCTTGCTGGGGGCGGGTGAAAAACTGTTTTTT. Its protein is CASSLLGAGEKLFF.

Here the CDR3 DNA reads TGTGCCAGCAGCCCCCCCCGACGGGGGATAAGTGACACCGGGGAGCTGTTTTTT. It translates to CASSPPRRGISDTGELFF. This chain links TRBV28 with TRBJ2-2; TRBD2 is a possible D gene (6 bases). Deletions cut 6 bases from V and 3 bases from J, with 23 bases between. CDR3 length: 18 amino acids. From germline, CDR1 is MDHEN and CDR2 SYDVKM.

The J gene is TRBJ1-1, the V gene TRBV29-1; D gene ambiguous. Trimming left V 4 bases short and J 7 bases short, with 16 bases between. CDR3 length: 13 amino acids. The V gene's germline CDR1 is SQVTM and CDR2 ANQGSEA. The CDR3 protein is CSVGGTQSGEAFF. CDR3 DNA sequence: TGCAGCGTTGGAGGCACCCAAAGTGGTGAAGCTTTCTTT.

A single count supports this clone. The J gene is TRBJ1-1, the V gene TRBV28, with TRBD1 identical over 7 bases. Trimming took 2 bases from V and 3 from J; bases not matched to a gene: 9. The germline V gene encodes CDR1 MDHEN and CDR2 SYDVKM. CDR3 length equals 16 residues. CDR3 nucleotides: TGTGCCAGCAGTTTAGCACAGGGGCTGGGGGACACTGAAGCTTTCTTT. Translated: CASSLAQGLGDTEAFF. Together with reference TRBV28 and TRBJ1-1, the CDR3 gives the full variable domain: DVKVTQSSRYLVKRTGEKVFLECVQDMDHENMFWYRQDPGLGLRLIYFSYDVKMKEKGDIPEGYSVSREKKERFSLILESASTNQTSMYLCASSLAQGLGDTEAFFGQGTRLTVV.

The chain links TRBV7-9 to TRBJ1-2, with 7 bases fitting TRBD1. CDR3 length: 13 residues. V was clipped by 0 bases and J by 7 bases; unmatched bases: 2. Germline CDR1 is SEHNR and CDR2 is FQNEAQ (reference sequence). CDR3 amino acids: CASSLAQGVGYTF. Here the CDR3 DNA reads TGTGCCAGCAGCTTAGCGCAGGGGGTTGGCTACACCTTC.

The gene calls are TRBV19 and TRBJ2-7, with 10 bases matching TRBD1. The CDR3 has 15 amino acids. V was pared by 4 bases and J by 3 bases, with 6 bases of the junction left unmatched. Germline CDR1 reads LNHDA; CDR2 reads SQIVND (reference sequence). This chain's CDR3 is CASSKGQGFFYEQYF. For the CDR3, the DNA is TGTGCCAGTAGTAAGGGACAGGGGTTCTTCTACGAGCAGTACTTC.

The chain uses TRBV28 and TRBJ1-2, with 8 bases matching TRBD1. Trimming cost V 5 bases and J 2 bases; bases outside gene matches: 7. CDR1 is MDHEN and CDR2 is SYDVKM in the germline V gene. The CDR3 spans 15 residues. The CDR3 coding sequence is TGTGCCAGCAGTGGGACAGGTTATCGCAACTATGGCTACACCTTC. It yields the protein CASSGTGYRNYGYTF.

V is TRBV11-3 and J is TRBJ2-1, with D possibly TRBD1 on 7 matching bases. Trimming left V 0 bases short and J 3 bases short, with 12 bases between. The germline V gene has CDR1 SGHNT and CDR2 YENEEA. The CDR3 contains 16 residues. CDR3 in amino acids: CASSLDQGGLYNEQFF. CDR3 sequence (DNA): TGTGCCAGCAGCTTAGATCAGGGGGGCCTCTACAATGAGCAGTTCTTC.

This chain connects TRBV4-2 to TRBJ2-7; TRBD2 matches at 9 bases. V shed 0 bases, J shed 3 bases, and the junction held 3 bases outside the gene matches. There are 15 residues in the CDR3. Per the germline V gene, CDR1 is LGHNA and CDR2 is YNFKEQ. The CDR3 reads CASSQDTTSGYEQYF. The CDR3 DNA sequence: TGTGCCAGCAGCCAAGATACGACTAGCGGCTACGAGCAGTACTTC.

The V call is TRBV5-1, the J call TRBJ2-7, with 7 bases matching TRBD2. With V trimmed by 1 base and J by 7 bases, 11 bases remained unmatched. In germline, CDR1 is SGHRS, CDR2 YFSETQ. The CDR3 is 15 amino acids. The CDR3: CASSLLAGVSREQYF. The CDR3 bases are TGCGCCAGCAGCTTGCTGGCGGGAGTCAGCCGGGAGCAGTACTTC.

The CDR3 DNA sequence: TGTGCCAGCAGTTTAGGGACTAGCGGGAGCTCCTACAATGAGCAGTTCTTC. Protein: CASSLGTSGSSYNEQFF. The chain is built from TRBV28 and TRBJ2-1, with TRBD2 identical over 14 bases. Germline lookup yields CDR1 MDHEN and CDR2 SYDVKM. Trimming removed 2 bases from V and 0 bases from J; junction bases left unmatched: 0. This CDR3 region has 17 residues.

The V and J genes are TRBV28 and TRBJ1-2; D possibly corresponds to TRBD1 (6 bases). The CDR3 contains 14 residues. CDR1 MDHEN and CDR2 SYDVKM come from the germline V gene. With 3 bases removed from V and 3 bases from J, the gap between germline ends came to 11 bases. The CDR3 region has the DNA TGTGCCAGCAGTTTTTTAAAGGGGGACTATGGCTACACCTTC. It encodes CASSFLKGDYGYTF.

The genes are TRBV6-6 and TRBJ2-7; D uncertain. CDR3 length: 14 amino acids. V was cut by 2 bases and J by 2 bases, with 10 bases left in between. Germline V gene lookup returns CDR1 MNHNY and CDR2 SVGAGI (reference sequence). The CDR3 region has the DNA TGTGCCAGCAGTTACGAAGCAACCGCCTACGAGCAGTACTTC. Protein sequence: CASSYEATAYEQYF.

The CDR3: CASSEGLVYNEQFF. The CDR3 bases are TGTGCCAGCAGTGAAGGGCTAGTATACAATGAGCAGTTCTTC. This chain connects TRBV2 to TRBJ2-1, with no clear D. CDR3 length: 14 amino acids. V was trimmed by 1 base and J by 4 bases, leaving 8 bases between them. Germline V gives CDR1 SNHLY, CDR2 FYNNEI.

This sequence joins TRBV10-3 and TRBJ2-7; 8 nucleotides agree with TRBD2. Germline-derived CDR1 and CDR2 are ENHRY and SYGVKD. V was clipped by 7 bases and J by 1 base; unmatched bases: 9. The CDR3 sequence is 15 residues long. CDR3 region: CAITASTSASYEQYF. CDR3 DNA sequence: TGTGCCATCACCGCGTCGACTAGCGCTTCCTACGAGCAGTACTTC.

The V and J genes are TRBV6-5 and TRBJ1-5; D gene ambiguous. Deletions cut 0 bases from V and 9 bases from J, with 15 bases between. CDR3 size: 15 residues. Germline CDR1 and CDR2: MNHEY and SVGAGI. The CDR3 spells CASSYSNSRSGPQHF. The CDR3 nucleotides read TGTGCCAGCAGTTACTCGAATAGCCGTAGTGGGCCCCAGCATTTT.

CDR3 in amino acids: CASSLGGTGSGNTIYF. CDR3 DNA: TGCGCCAGCAGCTTAGGGGGAACAGGGTCTGGAAACACCATATATTTT. This sequence joins TRBV5-1 and TRBJ1-3; D might be TRBD1 (6 bases). Between the trimmed V and J ends, which lost 2 bases and 1 base, there was a span of 13 bases. Germline V CDR1 and CDR2: SGHRS, YFSETQ. The CDR3 is made up of 16 amino acids.

The sample holds a few counts of this clone. V usage is TRBV7-2 and J usage is TRBJ1-1; no firm D call. This CDR3 is 11 amino acids long. Germline V gene lookup returns CDR1 SGHTA and CDR2 FQGNSA. V was cut by 6 bases and J by 11 bases, with 13 bases left in between. The CDR3 sequence is CASREGKEAFF. CDR3 bases: TGTGCCAGCAGGGAAGGGAAGGAGGCTTTCTTT.

The CDR3 nucleotides read TGTGCCAGCAGCTTTGGCAGGGGGGAGACCCAGTACTTC. Translated: CASSFGRGETQYF. This rearrangement joins TRBV5-5 to TRBJ2-5; TRBD1 matches at 7 bases. The CDR3 has 13 residues. The germline V gene encodes CDR1 SGHKS and CDR2 YYEKEE (reference sequence). V was clipped by 2 bases and J by 5 bases; unmatched bases: 3.

The J gene is TRBJ2-7, the V gene TRBV7-7; D might be TRBD1 or TRBD2, each matching 5 bases. The V gene lost 5 bases and the J gene lost 4 bases, with 12 bases spanning the gap. Per the germline V gene, CDR1 is SSHAT and CDR2 is FNYEAQ (reference sequence). This CDR3 contains 13 residues. As DNA, the CDR3 is TGTGCCAGCAGCCGGGACGAAACTTACGAGCAGTACTTC. Its translation is CASSRDETYEQYF.

As DNA, the CDR3 is TGTGCCACCAGCAGAGATCAAGGGGGGCACACTGAAGCTTTCTTT. The encoded protein is CATSRDQGGHTEAFF. The chain carries TRBV15 and TRBJ1-1; maybe TRBD1 (6 bases). Germline CDR1 reads LNHNV; CDR2 reads YYDKDF (reference sequence). Trimming shortened V by 0 bases and J by 3 bases, and 11 bases separated the two germline ends. CDR3 length: 15 residues.

V and J are TRBV2 and TRBJ1-1; D may be TRBD1 (5 bases). The germline CDR1 and CDR2 sequences are SNHLY and FYNNEI. The CDR3 has 12 amino acids. V dropped 1 base and J dropped 10 bases, with 10 bases sitting between them. The CDR3 DNA is TGTGCCAGCAGTGAAGGGCAGGGAGGAGCTTTCTTT. This encodes CASSEGQGGAFF.

V is TRBV29-1 and J is TRBJ2-1; 7 bases are shared with TRBD1. V trimming: 4 bases; J trimming: 0 bases; junction bases outside the gene matches: 6. This CDR3 is 15 amino acids long. Germline CDR1 is SQVTM and CDR2 is ANQGSEA. In nucleotides, the CDR3 is TGCAGCGTTGTACCCGGGACAGTCTCCTACAATGAGCAGTTCTTC. Its protein product is CSVVPGTVSYNEQFF.

This chain joins TRBV2 and TRBJ1-1; D ambiguous. Trimming pared 3 bases from V and 2 bases from J, leaving 13 bases between. Per germline, CDR1 SNHLY and CDR2 FYNNEI. This CDR3 has 15 amino acids. DNA for the CDR3: TGTGCCAGCAGTGAGATACTCGGAGTTAACACTGAAGCTTTCTTT. Its translation is CASSEILGVNTEAFF.